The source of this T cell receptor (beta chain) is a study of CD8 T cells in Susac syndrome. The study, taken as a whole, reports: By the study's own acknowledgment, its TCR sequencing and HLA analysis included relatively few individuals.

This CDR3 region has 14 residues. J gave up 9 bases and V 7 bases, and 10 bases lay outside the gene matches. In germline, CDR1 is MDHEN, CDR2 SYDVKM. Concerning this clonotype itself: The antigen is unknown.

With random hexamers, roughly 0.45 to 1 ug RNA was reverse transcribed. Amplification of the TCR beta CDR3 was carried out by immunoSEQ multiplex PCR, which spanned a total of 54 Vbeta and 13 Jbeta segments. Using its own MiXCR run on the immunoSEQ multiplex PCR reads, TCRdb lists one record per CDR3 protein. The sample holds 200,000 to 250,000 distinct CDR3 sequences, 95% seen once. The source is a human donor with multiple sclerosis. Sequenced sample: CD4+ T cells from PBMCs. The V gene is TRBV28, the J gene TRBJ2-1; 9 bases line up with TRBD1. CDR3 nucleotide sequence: TGTGCCAGCATACCCGGGACAGGGTGGATTGAGCAGTTCTTC. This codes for CASIPGTGWIEQFF.